These T cell receptor beta chains were read from a single sample in a study of cytomegalovirus exposure and HLA in healthy donors. Sequencing used immunoSEQ multiplex PCR; TCRdb keeps in-frame clones, though not all of them. Among over 150,000 clones listed, approximately 74% were seen once. What was sequenced was PBMCs. The receptors derive from a man under 40 in good health and CMV-seronegative. CDR3s include the opening cysteine and the closing phenylalanine or tryptophan. Fields, in order: D gene, clone size, J gene, V gene, CDR3 DNA, CDR3 protein. D genes are given only for firm matches. The size field is filled for only some rows; it gives once, few, many or a size class.

d_call: .
clone_size: .
j_call: TRBJ2-3
v_call: TRBV7-9
cdr3_nt: TGTGCCAGCAGCTTAGCCCTAGCAGCAGATACGCAGTATTTT
cdr3_aa: CASSLALAADTQYF

d_call: .
clone_size: .
j_call: TRBJ2-7
v_call: TRBV5-1
cdr3_nt: TGCGCCAGCAGCGCAGACAGGGTAGGAGCGGGCGAGCAGTACTTC
cdr3_aa: CASSADRVGAGEQYF

d_call: .
clone_size: .
j_call: TRBJ2-2
v_call: TRBV28
cdr3_nt: TGTGCCACTATCGTCGCTATCTCGAACACCGGGGAGCTGTTTTTT
cdr3_aa: CATIVAISNTGELFF

d_call: .
clone_size: .
j_call: TRBJ2-2
v_call: TRBV7-6
cdr3_nt: TGTGCCAGCAGCTTAGCACTAGACGCGAACACCGGGGAGCTGTTTTTT
cdr3_aa: CASSLALDANTGELFF

d_call: .
clone_size: .
j_call: TRBJ2-7
v_call: TRBV18
cdr3_nt: TGTGCCAGCTCACCGGTTCGGGGATACGAGCAGTACTTC
cdr3_aa: CASSPVRGYEQYF

d_call: TRBD1
clone_size: .
j_call: TRBJ1-1
v_call: TRBV4-2
cdr3_nt: TGTGCCAGCAGCCCGGACAGGGCCCTCCCCACTGAAGCTTTCTTT
cdr3_aa: CASSPDRALPTEAFF

d_call: TRBD1
clone_size: few
j_call: TRBJ2-7
v_call: TRBV6-4
cdr3_nt: TGTGCCAGCAGCTCCCACGGACAGGATAGGGGCTACGAGCAGTACTTC
cdr3_aa: CASSSHGQDRGYEQYF

d_call: .
clone_size: .
j_call: TRBJ2-7
v_call: TRBV7-2
cdr3_nt: TGTGCCAGCAGCTTAAACAGGGCTTCAGGCGAGCAGTACTTC
cdr3_aa: CASSLNRASGEQYF

d_call: TRBD2
clone_size: .
j_call: TRBJ2-1
v_call: TRBV10-3
cdr3_nt: TGTGCCATCAGTAGCGGGGGGGGTCTCAATGAGCAGTTCTTC
cdr3_aa: CAISSGGGLNEQFF

d_call: .
clone_size: .
j_call: TRBJ2-1
v_call: TRBV5-4
cdr3_nt: TGTGCCAGCAGTTCCCCCGATTGGTCTGCGGGGTTCAATGAGCAGTTCTTC
cdr3_aa: CASSSPDWSAGFNEQFF

d_call: TRBD2
clone_size: .
j_call: TRBJ2-7
v_call: TRBV11-2
cdr3_nt: TGTGCCAGCAGCTTCGCGGGGGGGAAGCTTGACGAGCAGTACTTC
cdr3_aa: CASSFAGGKLDEQYF

d_call: .
clone_size: few
j_call: TRBJ1-5
v_call: TRBV2
cdr3_nt: TGTGCCAGCAGTGAAGGTCTCGCAGGGAATCAGCCCCAGCATTTT
cdr3_aa: CASSEGLAGNQPQHF

d_call: TRBD1
clone_size: .
j_call: TRBJ2-1
v_call: TRBV5-1
cdr3_nt: TGCGCCAGCAGCCCACTGGACAGGATCTACAATGAGCAGTTCTTC
cdr3_aa: CASSPLDRIYNEQFF

d_call: .
clone_size: .
j_call: TRBJ2-1
v_call: TRBV7-9
cdr3_nt: TGTGCCAGCAGCCCAGGCCCGTCGATCTCCAATGAGCAGTTCTTC
cdr3_aa: CASSPGPSISNEQFF

d_call: TRBD1
clone_size: .
j_call: TRBJ2-4
v_call: TRBV5-4
cdr3_nt: TGTGCCAGCAGCTTACAGGGGGCGAAAGGCATTCAGTACTTC
cdr3_aa: CASSLQGAKGIQYF

d_call: TRBD1
clone_size: .
j_call: TRBJ1-2
v_call: TRBV7-9
cdr3_nt: TGTGCCAGCAGCTCGGGACAGGGGGCTCAGGGCTACACCTTC
cdr3_aa: CASSSGQGAQGYTF

d_call: .
clone_size: few
j_call: TRBJ2-1
v_call: TRBV19
cdr3_nt: TGTGCCAGTATTAACGGGGGAGAGTATGGTAATGAGCAGTTCTTC
cdr3_aa: CASINGGEYGNEQFF

d_call: .
clone_size: .
j_call: TRBJ2-7
v_call: TRBV2
cdr3_nt: TGTGCCAGCAGCCAGGGGGGTACCTACGAGCAGTACTTC
cdr3_aa: CASSQGGTYEQYF

d_call: .
clone_size: .
j_call: TRBJ2-2
v_call: TRBV5-6
cdr3_nt: TGTGCCAGCAGCTTGGGGGGAGACACCGGGGAGCTGTTTTTT
cdr3_aa: CASSLGGDTGELFF

d_call: TRBD1
clone_size: .
j_call: TRBJ2-3
v_call: TRBV5-1
cdr3_nt: TGCGCCAGCAGCCCAGGGGGCTTGGGGACAGATACGCAGTATTTT
cdr3_aa: CASSPGGLGTDTQYF

d_call: TRBD1
clone_size: .
j_call: TRBJ1-5
v_call: TRBV19
cdr3_nt: TGTGCCAGTAGTATGCCCTCTCTCGGGACAGTCAATCAGCCCCAGCATTTT
cdr3_aa: CASSMPSLGTVNQPQHF

d_call: .
clone_size: .
j_call: TRBJ1-6
v_call: TRBV5-6
cdr3_nt: TGTGCCAGCAGCTTGGCCGGTTTACCCCTCCACTTT
cdr3_aa: CASSLAGLPLHF